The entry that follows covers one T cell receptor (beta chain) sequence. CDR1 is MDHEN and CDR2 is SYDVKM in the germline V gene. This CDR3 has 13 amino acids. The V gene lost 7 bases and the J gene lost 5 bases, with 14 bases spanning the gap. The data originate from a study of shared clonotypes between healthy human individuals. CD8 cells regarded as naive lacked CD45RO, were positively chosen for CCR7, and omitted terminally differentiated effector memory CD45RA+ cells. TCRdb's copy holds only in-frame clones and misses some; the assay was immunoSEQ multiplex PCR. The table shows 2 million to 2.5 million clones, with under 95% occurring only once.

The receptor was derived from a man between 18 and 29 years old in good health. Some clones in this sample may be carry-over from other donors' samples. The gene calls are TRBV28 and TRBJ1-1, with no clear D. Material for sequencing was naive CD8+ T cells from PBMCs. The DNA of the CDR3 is TGTGCCAGCAATTGGAAACCCGAGACTGAAGCTTTCTTT. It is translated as CASNWKPETEAFF.